The clone carrying this TCR beta chain was counted between two and nine times. Its antigen remains unknown. The V end was cut by 1 base, the J end by 6 bases, with 12 bases between. Germline values: CDR1 SGHVS, CDR2 FQNEAQ. The CDR3 runs 14 residues. TCR alpha and TCR beta cDNA libraries with sample barcodes and UMIs came from 5'RACE using constant-segment primers. TCRdb independently ran MiXCR on the 5' RACE reads; one entry per CDR3 protein. The profile shows about 360,000 distinct CDR3 sequences, over 13% of them singletons. The sample belongs to a study of T-cell memory formation after mild COVID-19. Whole-study context: The study found TCR clusters largely donor specific. Notes on the study in general: Clones which contracted sat mainly in CM and EM if CD4+, and in EMRA if CD8+.

The specimen was PBMCs or a T cell subset sorted from them (not recorded which). This chain joins TRBV7-8 and TRBJ1-2; perhaps TRBD1 as D (6 bases). This sequence was found in a man aged 18-30 years who had mild COVID-19 (a few samples of this study predate the infection). Cell type and time point are not known. CDR3 sequence reads: CASSLEGGGDGYTF. In DNA form, the CDR3 reads TGTGCCAGCAGCTTAGAGGGGGGCGGGGATGGCTACACCTTC.